These 2 T cell receptor beta chains were sequenced from one sample in a study of cytomegalovirus exposure and HLA in healthy donors. Researchers ran the PCR with 60 Vbeta and 13 Jbeta primers. TCRdb's table, derived via immunoSEQ multiplex PCR, lists solely in-frame clones and lacks some. In the table there are 90,000 to 150,000 clones, around 77% of which are singletons. Sequencing used PBMCs. The receptors stem from a man in his fifties or sixties in good health and CMV-seropositive.

The chain has TRBV5-1 and TRBJ2-2; no clear D. Per the germline V gene, CDR1 is SGHRS and CDR2 is YFSETQ. Trimming shortened V by 2 bases and J by 4 bases, and 9 bases separated the two germline ends. The CDR3 consists of 14 residues. The CDR3 is CASSLGAITGELFF. The CDR3 DNA reads as TGCGCCAGCAGCTTAGGAGCGATCACCGGGGAGCTGTTTTTT.

In its sample, this clone was seen a few times. The V and J genes are TRBV6-5 and TRBJ1-1; 7 bases match TRBD1. The CDR3 has 16 amino acids. The germline V gene encodes CDR1 MNHEY and CDR2 SVGAGI. Trimming at V came to 1 base and at J to 2 bases, leaving 7 bases not matched to a gene. This chain's CDR3 is CASSYWRGQGNTEAFF. The CDR3 nucleotides are TGTGCCAGCAGTTACTGGAGGGGGCAAGGAAACACTGAAGCTTTCTTT.